This entry features one TCR beta chain sequence. The CDR3 runs 14 residues. CDR1 LNHNV and CDR2 YYDKDF come from the germline V gene (reference sequence). V shed 4 bases, J shed 2 bases, and the junction held 5 bases outside the gene matches. Semi-nested PCR with Nested Universal Primer A followed constant-region reverse priming of full-length variable regions. TCRdb processed the 5' RACE reads anew with MiXCR; each CDR3 protein has one entry. Of several thousand distinct CDR3 sequences listed, 35% to 45% are singletons. The clonotype was recovered from a female donor with breast cancer. Sequenced: tumor-infiltrating memory CD4+ T cells sorted from the breast tumor. Subset specified: memory CD4+ T cells, CD4+CD45RO+CD25-. The chain couples TRBV15 to TRBJ2-7, with 7 bases matching TRBD1. The CDR3: CATSKDRLPYEQYF. In DNA form, the CDR3 reads TGTGCCACCAGCAAGGACAGGCTCCCCTACGAGCAGTACTTC.